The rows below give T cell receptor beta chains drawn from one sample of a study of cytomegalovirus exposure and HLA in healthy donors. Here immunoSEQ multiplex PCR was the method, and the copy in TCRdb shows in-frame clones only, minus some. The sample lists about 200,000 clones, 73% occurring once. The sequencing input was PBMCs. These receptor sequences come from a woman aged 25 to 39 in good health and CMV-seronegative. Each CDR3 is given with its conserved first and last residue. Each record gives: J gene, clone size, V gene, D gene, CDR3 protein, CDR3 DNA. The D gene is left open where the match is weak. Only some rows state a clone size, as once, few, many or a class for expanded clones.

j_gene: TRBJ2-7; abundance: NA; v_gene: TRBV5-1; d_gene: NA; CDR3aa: CASRDNSYEQYF; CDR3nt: TGCGCCTCAAGGGACAACTCCTACGAGCAGTACTTC
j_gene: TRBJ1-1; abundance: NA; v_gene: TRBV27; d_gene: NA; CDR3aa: CASSSAGIGTEAFF; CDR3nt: TGTGCCAGCAGTTCCGCAGGGATCGGCACTGAAGCTTTCTTT
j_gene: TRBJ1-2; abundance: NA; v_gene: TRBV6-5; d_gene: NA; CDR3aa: CASSYGGGDGYTF; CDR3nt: TGTGCCAGCAGTTACGGGGGAGGAGATGGCTACACCTTC
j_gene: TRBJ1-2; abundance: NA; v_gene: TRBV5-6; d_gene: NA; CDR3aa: CASSPLSGGTTYGYTF; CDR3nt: TGTGCCAGCAGCCCTCTGTCGGGGGGTACAACCTATGGCTACACCTTC
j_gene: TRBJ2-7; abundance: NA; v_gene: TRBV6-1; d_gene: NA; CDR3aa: CASSEAPREAYEQYF; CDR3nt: TGTGCCAGCAGTGAAGCGCCCCGGGAAGCCTACGAGCAGTACTTC
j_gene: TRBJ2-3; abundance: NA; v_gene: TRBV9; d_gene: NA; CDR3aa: CASSDLPGQPLTDTQYF; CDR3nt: TGTGCCAGCAGCGACCTTCCGGGACAACCCCTCACAGATACGCAGTATTTT
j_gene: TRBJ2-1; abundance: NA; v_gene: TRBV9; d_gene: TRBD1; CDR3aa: CASSEDRGQPYNEQFF; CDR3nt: TGTGCCAGCAGCGAAGACAGGGGGCAACCCTACAATGAGCAGTTCTTC
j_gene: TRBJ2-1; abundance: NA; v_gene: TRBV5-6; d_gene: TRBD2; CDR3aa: CASSLAGGYEQFF; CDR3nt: TGTGCCAGCAGCTTAGCGGGGGGTTATGAGCAGTTCTTC
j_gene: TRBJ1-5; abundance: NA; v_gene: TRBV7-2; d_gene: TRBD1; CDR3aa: CASSRGAQGSQPQHF; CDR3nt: TGTGCCAGCAGCCGAGGAGCACAGGGGAGTCAGCCCCAGCATTTT
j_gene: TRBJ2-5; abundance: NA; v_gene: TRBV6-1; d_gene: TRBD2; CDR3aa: CASSELLAGGRKETQYF; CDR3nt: TGTGCCAGCAGTGAGCTTCTAGCGGGGGGTCGAAAAGAGACCCAGTACTTC
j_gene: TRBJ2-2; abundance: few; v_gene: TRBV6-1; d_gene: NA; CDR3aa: CASAGAGDTGELFF; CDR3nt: TGTGCCAGCGCAGGGGCAGGGGACACCGGGGAGCTGTTTTTT
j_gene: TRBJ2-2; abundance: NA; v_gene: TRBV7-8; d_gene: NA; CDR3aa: CASSLGGLPGELFF; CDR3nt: TGTGCCAGCAGCTTAGGGGGGCTCCCCGGGGAGCTGTTTTTT
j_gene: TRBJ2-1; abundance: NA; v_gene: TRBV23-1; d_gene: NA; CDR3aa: CASSLACGQPYNEQFF; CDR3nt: TGCGCCAGCAGTCTAGCTTGCGGACAGCCCTACAATGAGCAGTTCTTC
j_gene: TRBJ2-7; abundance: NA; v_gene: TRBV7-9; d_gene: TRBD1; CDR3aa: CATASATGGRYEQYF; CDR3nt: TGTGCAACAGCTTCCGCGACAGGGGGCAGATACGAGCAGTACTTC
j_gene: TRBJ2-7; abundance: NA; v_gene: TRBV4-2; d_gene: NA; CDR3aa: CASSQPGTRAYGQYF; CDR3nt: TGTGCCAGCAGCCAACCCGGTACGAGGGCCTACGGGCAGTACTTC
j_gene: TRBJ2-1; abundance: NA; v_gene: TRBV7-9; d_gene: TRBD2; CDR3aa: CASSFTSGGGVEQFF; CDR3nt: TGTGCCAGCAGCTTTACTAGCGGGGGGGGCGTTGAGCAGTTCTTC
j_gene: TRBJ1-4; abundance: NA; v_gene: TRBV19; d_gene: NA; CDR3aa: CATSLPGGATNEKLFF; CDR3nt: TGTGCCACCTCCCTCCCGGGCGGGGCGACTAATGAAAAACTGTTTTTT
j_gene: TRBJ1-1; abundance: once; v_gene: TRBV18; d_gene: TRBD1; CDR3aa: CASSPTGVGTEAFF; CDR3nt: TGTGCCAGCTCACCGACAGGGGTAGGGACTGAAGCTTTCTTT
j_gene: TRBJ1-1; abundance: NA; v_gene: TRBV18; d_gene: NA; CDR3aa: CASSPHPGPNTEAFF; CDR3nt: TGTGCCAGCTCACCACATCCAGGTCCGAACACTGAAGCTTTCTTT
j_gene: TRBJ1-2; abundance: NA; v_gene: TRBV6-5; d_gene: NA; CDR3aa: CASRPRGRNYGYTF; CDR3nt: TGTGCCAGCAGACCCAGGGGTCGTAACTATGGCTACACCTTC
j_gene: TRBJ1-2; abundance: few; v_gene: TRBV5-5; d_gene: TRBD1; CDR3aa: CASSLGQGQYGYTF; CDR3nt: TGTGCCAGCAGCTTGGGACAGGGACAATATGGCTACACCTTC
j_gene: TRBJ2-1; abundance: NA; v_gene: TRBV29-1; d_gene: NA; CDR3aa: CSVVRGSSYNEQFF; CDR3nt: TGCAGCGTTGTTAGGGGAAGCTCCTACAATGAGCAGTTCTTC
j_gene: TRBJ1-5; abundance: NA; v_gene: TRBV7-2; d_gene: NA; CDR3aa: CASSSTGTQNQPQHF; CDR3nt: TGTGCCAGCAGCAGTACCGGGACACAGAATCAGCCCCAGCATTTT
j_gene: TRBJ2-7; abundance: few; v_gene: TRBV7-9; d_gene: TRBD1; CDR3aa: CASSRRGSGGLFDYEQYF; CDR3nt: TGTGCCAGCAGCAGACGTGGATCAGGGGGCTTATTCGACTACGAGCAGTACTTC
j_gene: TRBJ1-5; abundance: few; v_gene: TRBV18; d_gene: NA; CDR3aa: CASSPYSGLGQNQPQHF; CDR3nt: TGTGCCAGCTCACCATATTCAGGCCTGGGCCAAAATCAGCCCCAGCATTTT
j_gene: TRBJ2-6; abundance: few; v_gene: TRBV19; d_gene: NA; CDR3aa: CASKIAADIFSGANVLTF; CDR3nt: TGTGCCAGTAAGATAGCTGCCGATATCTTCTCTGGGGCCAACGTCCTGACTTTC
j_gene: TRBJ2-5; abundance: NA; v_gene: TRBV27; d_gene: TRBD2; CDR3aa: CASSYGTRFETQYF; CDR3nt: TGTGCCAGCAGTTATGGGACTAGATTTGAGACCCAGTACTTC
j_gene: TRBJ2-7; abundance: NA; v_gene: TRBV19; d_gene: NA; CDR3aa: CASSISEGYEQYF; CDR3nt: TGTGCCAGTAGTATTTCAGAGGGCTACGAGCAGTACTTC
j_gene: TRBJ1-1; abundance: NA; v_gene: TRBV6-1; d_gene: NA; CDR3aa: CASSDPGAMNTEAFF; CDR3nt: TGTGCCAGCAGTGACCCAGGGGCGATGAACACTGAAGCTTTCTTT
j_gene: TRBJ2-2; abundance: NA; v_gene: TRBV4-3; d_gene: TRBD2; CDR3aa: CASSQGLAGQILANTGELFF; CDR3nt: TGCGCCAGCAGCCAAGGGCTAGCGGGACAGATTCTTGCGAACACCGGGGAGCTGTTTTTT
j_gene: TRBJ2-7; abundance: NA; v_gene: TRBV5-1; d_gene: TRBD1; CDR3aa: CASSFPGQGQYEQYF; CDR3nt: TGCGCCAGCAGCTTCCCGGGACAGGGGCAATACGAGCAGTACTTC
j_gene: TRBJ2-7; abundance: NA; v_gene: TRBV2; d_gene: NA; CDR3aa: CASSETSRQYF; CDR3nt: TGTGCCAGCAGTGAGACATCCCGGCAGTACTTC
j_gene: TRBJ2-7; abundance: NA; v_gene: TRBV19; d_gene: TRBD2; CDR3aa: CATRPNPSGSSYEQYF; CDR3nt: TGTGCCACTAGGCCCAACCCTAGCGGGAGCTCCTACGAGCAGTACTTC
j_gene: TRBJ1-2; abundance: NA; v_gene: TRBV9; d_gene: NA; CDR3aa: CASSVRPTGGALSYGYTF; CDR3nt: TGTGCCAGCAGCGTACGCCCCACAGGAGGGGCCCTAAGCTATGGCTACACCTTC
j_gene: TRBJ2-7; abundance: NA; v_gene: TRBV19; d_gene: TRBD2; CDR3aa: CASSNQAGGYEQYF; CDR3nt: TGTGCCAGTAGTAACCAGGCGGGAGGCTACGAGCAGTACTTC
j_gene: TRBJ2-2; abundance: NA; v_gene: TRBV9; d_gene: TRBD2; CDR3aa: CASSVGVSGRARTGELFF; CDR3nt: TGTGCCAGCAGCGTAGGGGTTAGCGGGAGGGCTCGGACCGGGGAGCTGTTTTTT
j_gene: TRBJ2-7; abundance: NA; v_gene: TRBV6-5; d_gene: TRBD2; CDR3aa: CASSPPGLVGYEQYF; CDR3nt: TGTGCCAGCAGTCCACCGGGACTAGTCGGGTACGAGCAGTACTTC
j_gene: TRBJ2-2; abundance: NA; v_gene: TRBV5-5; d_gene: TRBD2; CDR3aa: CASSLSGGSTGELFF; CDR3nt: TGTGCCAGCAGCTTGTCGGGGGGAAGCACCGGGGAGCTGTTTTTT
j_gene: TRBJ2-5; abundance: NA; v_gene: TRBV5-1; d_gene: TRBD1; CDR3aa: CASSQQTGPQTQYF; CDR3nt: TGCGCCAGCAGCCAGCAGACAGGGCCACAGACCCAGTACTTC
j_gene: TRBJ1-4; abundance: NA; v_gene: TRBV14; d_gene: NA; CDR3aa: CASSRASNEKLFF; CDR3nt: TGTGCCAGCAGCCGGGCTTCTAATGAAAAACTGTTTTTT
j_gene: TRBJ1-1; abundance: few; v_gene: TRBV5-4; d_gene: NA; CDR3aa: CASSPEKAPNTEAFF; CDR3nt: TGTGCCAGCAGCCCGGAGAAGGCGCCGAACACTGAAGCTTTCTTT
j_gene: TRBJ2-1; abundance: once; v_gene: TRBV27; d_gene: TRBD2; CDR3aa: CASSLGLAGVWAYNEQFF; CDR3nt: TGTGCCAGCAGTCTCGGACTAGCGGGAGTGTGGGCATACAATGAGCAGTTCTTC
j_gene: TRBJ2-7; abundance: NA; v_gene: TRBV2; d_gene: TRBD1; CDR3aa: CASSTSRDSFELYF; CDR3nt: TGTGCCAGCAGCACCTCGAGGGACAGCTTTGAGTTGTACTTC
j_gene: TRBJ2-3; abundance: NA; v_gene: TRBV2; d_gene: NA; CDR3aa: CASFAGGTDTQYF; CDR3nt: TGTGCCAGCTTCGCCGGGGGCACAGATACGCAGTATTTT